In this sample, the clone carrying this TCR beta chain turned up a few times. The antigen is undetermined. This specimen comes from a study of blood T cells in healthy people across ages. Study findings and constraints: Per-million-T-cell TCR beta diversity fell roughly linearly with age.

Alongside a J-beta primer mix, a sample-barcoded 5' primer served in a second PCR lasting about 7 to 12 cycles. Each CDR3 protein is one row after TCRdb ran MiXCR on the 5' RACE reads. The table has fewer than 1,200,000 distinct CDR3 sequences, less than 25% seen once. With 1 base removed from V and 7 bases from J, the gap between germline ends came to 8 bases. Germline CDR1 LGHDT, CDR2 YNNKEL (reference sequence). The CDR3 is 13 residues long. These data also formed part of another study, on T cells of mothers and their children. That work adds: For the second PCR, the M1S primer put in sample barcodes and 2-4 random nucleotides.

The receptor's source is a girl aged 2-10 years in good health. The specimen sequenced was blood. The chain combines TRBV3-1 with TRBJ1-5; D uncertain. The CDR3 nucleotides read TGTGCCAGCAGCCAAGGGCGGGAACAGCCCCAGCATTTT. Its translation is CASSQGREQPQHF. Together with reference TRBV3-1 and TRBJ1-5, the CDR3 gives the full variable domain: DTAVSQTPKYLVTQMGNDKSIKCEQNLGHDTMYWYKQDSKKFLKIMFSYNNKELIINETVPNRFSPKSPDKAHLNLHINSLELGDSAVYFCASSQGREQPQHFGDGTRLSIL.